One sample yielded the 5 T cell receptor beta chains listed below, sequenced in a study of glioma-infiltrating T cells after dendritic cell vaccination. Profiling relied on immunoSEQ multiplex PCR, and the TCRdb table lists in-frame clones only, not all of them. Among around 100,000 clones listed, roughly 79% were seen once. The sequenced sample was blood, obtained before dendritic cell vaccination. The receptors here all came from a human donor with glioblastoma.

The V gene is TRBV15, the J gene TRBJ1-5; 8 nucleotides align to TRBD1. This CDR3 is built from 16 residues. Trimming removed 1 base from V and 3 bases from J; junction bases left unmatched: 5. Per germline, CDR1 LNHNV and CDR2 YYDKDF (reference sequence). The CDR3, as DNA: TGTGCCACCAGCAGAGCCTACAGGGGGAACAATCAGCCCCAGCATTTT. This gives the protein CATSRAYRGNNQPQHF. Full variable domain (rest looked up from reference TRBV15 and TRBJ1-5): DAMVIQNPRYQVTQFGKPVTLSCSQTLNHNVMYWYQQKSSQAPKLLFHYYDKDFNNEADTPDNFQSRRPNTSFCFLDIRSPGLGDTAMYLCATSRAYRGNNQPQHFGDGTRLSIL.

The chain has TRBV7-6 and TRBJ2-5; TRBD1 matches at 9 bases. Germline V gives CDR1 SGHVS, CDR2 FNYEAQ. V lost 5 bases to trimming and J lost 6 bases; unmatched junction nucleotides: 10. This CDR3 comprises 15 residues. The CDR3 region is CASSPGTGSRKTQYF. In DNA form, the CDR3 reads TGTGCCAGCAGCCCGGGGACAGGGAGTCGTAAGACCCAGTACTTC.

This clone has just one count. J is TRBJ1-2 and V is TRBV6-1; D not resolved. The CDR3 has 14 residues. V was clipped by 4 bases and J by 7 bases, with 16 bases between them. Germline CDR1 MNHNS, CDR2 SASEGT. In DNA form, the CDR3 reads TGTGCCAGCAGTGCCCCAATACATTATGTTGGCTACACCTTC. Translated, it gives CASSAPIHYVGYTF.

As to this clone: Within the sample, other DNA sequences also encode this same CDR3. The gene calls are TRBV7-2 and TRBJ1-5; 9 nucleotides line up with TRBD1. Per germline, CDR1 SGHTA and CDR2 FQGNSA. This CDR3 region has 15 residues. After removal of 5 bases from V and 2 bases from J, the junction contained 4 bases not matched to a gene. CDR3 amino acids: CASSIRTGGNQPQHF. CDR3 nucleotides: TGTGCCAGCAGCATCCGGACAGGGGGCAATCAGCCCCAGCATTTT.

This clone is a singleton in its sample. The junction and the germline gene differ at one end; a read error may be behind it. The J gene is TRBJ1-1, the V gene TRBV2; TRBD1 matches 7 bases. Germline V gene sequence: CDR1 SNHLY, CDR2 FYNNEI. CDR3 length equals 12 residues. The CDR3 protein is CSRKGGLTEAFF. The CDR3 DNA sequence: TGTTCCAGGAAAGGGGGCCTCACTGAAGCTTTCTTT.